A single sample is the source of the 3 T cell receptor beta chains below, sequenced in a study of cytomegalovirus exposure and HLA in healthy donors. A multiplex PCR was run with 60 Vbeta primers and 13 Jbeta primers. Produced via immunoSEQ multiplex PCR; TCRdb's table is partial and in-frame only. The sample has some 160,000 clones, roughly 84% seen once. The sequenced sample was PBMCs. All receptors derive from a woman aged 18 to 35 in good health and CMV-seronegative.

This clone was observed once. This chain connects TRBV15 to TRBJ2-1; 14 bases align to TRBD2. Germline values: CDR1 LNHNV, CDR2 YYDKDF (reference sequence). Trimming took 0 bases from V and 5 from J; bases not matched to a gene: 6. This CDR3 comprises 18 residues. This CDR3 reads CATSREGLAGGLNNEQFF. DNA of the CDR3: TGTGCCACCAGCAGAGAAGGACTAGCGGGGGGTCTCAACAATGAGCAGTTCTTC.

The V gene is TRBV14, the J gene TRBJ1-3; 7 bases are a match to TRBD1. Germline loops: CDR1 SGHDN, CDR2 FVKESK. J gave up 0 bases and V 3 bases, and 5 bases lay outside the gene matches. This CDR3 comprises 16 residues. CDR3 nucleotides: TGTGCCAGCAGCCATGGGACAGCCACCTCTGGAAACACCATATATTTT. Residues: CASSHGTATSGNTIYF.

This clone occurred once. The chain joins TRBV6-1 to TRBJ1-1, with TRBD1 as a possible D gene (5 bases). V gave up 1 base and J gave up 1 base, with 10 bases separating them. Germline CDR1 MNHNS, CDR2 SASEGT. The CDR3 runs to 15 residues. The CDR3 DNA is TGTGCCAGCAGTGAAGGTCGACAGTCGAACACTGAAGCTTTCTTT. This translates into CASSEGRQSNTEAFF.